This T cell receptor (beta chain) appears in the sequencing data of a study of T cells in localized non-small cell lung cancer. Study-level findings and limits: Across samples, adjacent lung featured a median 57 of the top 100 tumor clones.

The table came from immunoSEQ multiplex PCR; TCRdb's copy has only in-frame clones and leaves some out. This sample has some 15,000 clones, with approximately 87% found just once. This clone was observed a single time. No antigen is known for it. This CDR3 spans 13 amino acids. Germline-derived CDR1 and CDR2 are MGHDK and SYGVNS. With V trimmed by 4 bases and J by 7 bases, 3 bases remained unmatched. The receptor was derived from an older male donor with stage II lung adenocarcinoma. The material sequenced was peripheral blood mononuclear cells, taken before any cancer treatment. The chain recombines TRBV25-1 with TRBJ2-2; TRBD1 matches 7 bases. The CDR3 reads CASSGQGSGELFF. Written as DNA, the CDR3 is TGTGCCAGCAGTGGACAGGGTAGCGGGGAGCTGTTTTTT.